This record looks at one T cell receptor (beta chain) sequence and its context. The data originate from a study of shared clonotypes between healthy human individuals. The repertoire was sequenced with immunoSEQ multiplex PCR; TCRdb's copy has only in-frame clones and lacks some. The table lists some 980,000 clones, over 75% of them singletons. The germline V gene has CDR1 MNHEY and CDR2 SVGAGI. The CDR3 spans 14 residues. Trimming took 4 bases from V and 10 from J, leaving 14 bases between them. This receptor was identified in a man younger than 35 in good health. This sequence joins TRBV6-5 and TRBJ1-6; D is perhaps TRBD1 (6 bases). Input material: memory CD4+ T cells sorted from blood. Specified subset: CD45RA-negative fraction. The CDR3 bases are TGTGCCAGCAGTTTAGGGGGGGAGACCTCACCCCTCCACTTT. It is translated as CASSLGGETSPLHF.